The rows below give T cell receptor beta chains drawn from one sample of a study of T cell changes during pregnancy in multiple sclerosis. Clones were read by immunoSEQ multiplex PCR, and TCRdb kept only the in-frame ones, dropping some. The sample records about 38,000 clones, more than 90% being singletons. This specimen was CD8+ T cells from peripheral blood mononuclear cells, taken after pregnancy. These receptors originate from a female donor with multiple sclerosis, enrolled in a pregnancy study. The CDR3 runs from the conserved cysteine through the conserved F or W. D genes are given only for firm matches. Size values are once, few and many counts, or a class for expanded clones, and some rows have none.

>TRBJ1-1|-|once|TRBV10-3
CAISRVNTEAFF
TGTGCCATCTCCAGGGTGAACACTGAAGCTTTCTTT
>TRBJ2-1|TRBD2|-|TRBV4-2
CASSQDPSGRAGNEQFF
TGTGCCAGCAGCCAAGATCCCAGCGGGAGGGCCGGCAATGAGCAGTTCTTC
>TRBJ1-5|-|-|TRBV4-1
CASSQEYGLEQPQHF
TGCGCCAGCAGCCAAGAATACGGTTTAGAGCAGCCCCAGCATTTT
>TRBJ2-5|-|-|TRBV10-3
CAIRGQGTETQYF
TGTGCCATCAGGGGCCAGGGGACGGAGACCCAGTACTTC
>TRBJ1-1|TRBD1|-|TRBV29-1
CSVAGTVNTEAFF
TGCAGCGTTGCCGGGACAGTGAACACTGAAGCTTTCTTT
>TRBJ2-2|-|-|TRBV20-1
CSSDYTGELFF
TGCAGTAGCGATTATACCGGGGAGCTGTTTTTT
>TRBJ2-1|TRBD2|-|TRBV9
CASSVALAGGSSYNEQFF
TGTGCCAGCAGCGTAGCCTTAGCGGGGGGGAGCTCCTACAATGAGCAGTTCTTC
>TRBJ2-7|-|-|TRBV4-1
CASSQGLGSSYEQYF
TGCGCCAGCAGCCAAGGTCTCGGGAGCTCCTACGAGCAGTACTTC
>TRBJ2-7|TRBD1|few|TRBV27
CASSIMTGNSYEQYF
TGTGCCAGCAGCATCATGACAGGGAACTCCTACGAGCAGTACTTC
>TRBJ2-2|TRBD2|-|TRBV30
CAWSRLAGFYTGELFF
TGTGCCTGGAGCCGGCTAGCGGGATTTTACACCGGGGAGCTGTTTTTT
>TRBJ2-1|-|-|TRBV9
CASSPGGSGPQQFF
TGTGCCAGCTCCCCTGGTGGTAGCGGCCCACAGCAGTTCTTC